The next 2 T cell receptor beta chains were all read from a single sample in a study of T cells in Graves' hyperthyroidism and ophthalmopathy. The source material, RNA transcripts, was used to amplify TCR beta CDR3 regions. TCR CDR3 regions were first amplified by RT-PCR with HTBI primers. TCRdb re-called the multiplex PCR reads with MiXCR, one entry per CDR3 protein. The table records some 380,000 distinct CDR3 sequences, 13% of them present only once. Sequences were obtained from blood. Source of these receptors: a young man with Graves' hyperthyroidism that later progressed to Graves' ophthalmopathy.

In its sample, this clonotype was seen many times. The rearrangement joins TRBV20-1 to TRBJ1-1; D is uncertain. The CDR3 is 13 amino acids. Between the trimmed V and J ends, which lost 5 bases and 0 bases, there was a span of 10 bases. Looked up from germline, CDR1 is DFQATT and CDR2 is SNEGSKA (reference sequence). CDR3 sequence (DNA): TGCAGTGCTTCGGAGCTAATGAACACTGAAGCTTTCTTT. It yields the protein CSASELMNTEAFF.

This clonotype was recorded many times. This chain uses TRBV2 with TRBJ2-2; a possible D gene is TRBD2 (5 bases). CDR3 length equals 14 residues. Germline CDR1 reads SNHLY; CDR2 reads FYNNEI. The ends were cut back, 7 bases at V and 4 bases at J, with 13 bases in the middle. The CDR3 DNA follows: TGTGCCAGCACTGAGGGTTTTGGCACCGGGGAGCTGTTTTTT. Protein product: CASTEGFGTGELFF.